This entry describes one T cell receptor beta chain. The antigen remains unidentified. As defined, naive CD8 cells were CD45RO-negative and positively selected for CCR7, with terminally differentiated effector memory CD45RA+ cells excluded. This sample stems from a study of shared clonotypes between healthy human individuals. General study points: Some naive CD4 clonotypes, 4.5% to 5.5%, turned up in common across four donors. What limited the represented genetic and exposure-history diversity was the small number of donors.

V was pared by 3 bases and J by 3 bases, with 15 bases between. Germline-derived CDR1 and CDR2 are SGHTA and FQGNSA. This CDR3 has 15 amino acids. Once extracted for a subset, genomic DNA was divided evenly among several immunoSEQ plates. Repertoires were generated with immunoSEQ multiplex PCR, while TCRdb's copy carries only in-frame clones and drops some. This table has millions of clones, roughly 94% appearing once. This sequence was found in a man between 18 and 29 years old in good health. The sample was naive CD8+ T cells sorted from blood. The chain couples TRBV7-2 to TRBJ2-7; D possibly matches TRBD1 or TRBD2 (5 bases each). The chain's CDR3 is CASSLGDETNYEQYF. The CDR3 DNA reads as TGTGCCAGCAGCTTGGGGGACGAGACTAACTACGAGCAGTACTTC.